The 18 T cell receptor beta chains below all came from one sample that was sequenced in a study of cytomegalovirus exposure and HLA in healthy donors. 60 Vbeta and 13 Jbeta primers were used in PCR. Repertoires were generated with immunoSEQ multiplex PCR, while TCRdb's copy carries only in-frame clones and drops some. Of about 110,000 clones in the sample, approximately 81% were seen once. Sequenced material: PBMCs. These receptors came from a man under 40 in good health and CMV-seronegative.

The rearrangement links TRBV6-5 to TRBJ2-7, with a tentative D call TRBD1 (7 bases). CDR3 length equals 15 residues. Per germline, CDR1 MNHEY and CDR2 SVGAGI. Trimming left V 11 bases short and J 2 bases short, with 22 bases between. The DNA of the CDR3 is TGTGCCGCAGGAAAGGGGGCTGGAGGGACCTACGAGCAGTACTTC. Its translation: CAAGKGAGGTYEQYF.

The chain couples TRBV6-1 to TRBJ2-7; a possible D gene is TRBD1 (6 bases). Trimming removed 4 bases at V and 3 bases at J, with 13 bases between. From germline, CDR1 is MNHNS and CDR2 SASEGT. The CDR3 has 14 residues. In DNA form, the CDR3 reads TGTGCCAGCAGTGGTTACGGGACAAACTACGAGCAGTACTTC. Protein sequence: CASSGYGTNYEQYF.

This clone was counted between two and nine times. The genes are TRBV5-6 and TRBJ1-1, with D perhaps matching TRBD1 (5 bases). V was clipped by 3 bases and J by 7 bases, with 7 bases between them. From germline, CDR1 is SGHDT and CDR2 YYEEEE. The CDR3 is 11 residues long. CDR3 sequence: CASSYDSEAFF. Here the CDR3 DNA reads TGTGCCAGCAGCTACGACAGTGAAGCTTTCTTT.

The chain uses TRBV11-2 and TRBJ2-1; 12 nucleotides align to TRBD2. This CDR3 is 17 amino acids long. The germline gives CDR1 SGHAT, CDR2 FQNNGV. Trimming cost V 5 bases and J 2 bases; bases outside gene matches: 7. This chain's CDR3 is CASSDPTSGSPYNEQFF. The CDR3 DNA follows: TGTGCCAGCAGCGACCCGACTAGCGGGAGTCCCTACAATGAGCAGTTCTTC.

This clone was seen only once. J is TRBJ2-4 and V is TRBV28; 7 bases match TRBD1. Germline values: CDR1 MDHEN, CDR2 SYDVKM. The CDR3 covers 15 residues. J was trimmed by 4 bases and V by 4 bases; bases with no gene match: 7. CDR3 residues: CASSSHGTEKNIQYF. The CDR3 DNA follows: TGTGCCAGCAGTTCGCACGGGACAGAAAAAAACATTCAGTACTTC.

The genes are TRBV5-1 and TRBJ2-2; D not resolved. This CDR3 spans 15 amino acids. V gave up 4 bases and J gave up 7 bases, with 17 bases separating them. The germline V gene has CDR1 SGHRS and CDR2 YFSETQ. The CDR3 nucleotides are TGCGCCAGCAGCCCCCCCGCCCTCCGAGGCGGGGAGCTGTTTTTT. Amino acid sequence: CASSPPALRGGELFF.

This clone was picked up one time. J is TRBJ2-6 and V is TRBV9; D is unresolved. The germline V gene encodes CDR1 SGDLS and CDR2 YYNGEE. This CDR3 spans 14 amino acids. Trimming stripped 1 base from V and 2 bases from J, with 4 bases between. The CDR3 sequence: CASSVTPGANVLTF. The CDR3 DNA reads TGTGCCAGCAGCGTAACTCCTGGGGCCAACGTCCTGACTTTC.

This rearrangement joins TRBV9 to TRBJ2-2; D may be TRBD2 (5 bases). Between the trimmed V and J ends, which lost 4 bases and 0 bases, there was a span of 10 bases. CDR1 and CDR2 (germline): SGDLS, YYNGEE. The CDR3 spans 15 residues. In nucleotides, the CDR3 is TGTGCCAGCAGCCCCCCGGACTCGAACACCGGGGAGCTGTTTTTT. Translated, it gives CASSPPDSNTGELFF.

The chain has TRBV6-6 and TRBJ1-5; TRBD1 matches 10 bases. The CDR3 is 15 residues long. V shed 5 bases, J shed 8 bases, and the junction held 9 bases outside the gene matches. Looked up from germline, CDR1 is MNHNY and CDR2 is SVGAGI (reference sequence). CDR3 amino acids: CASSRDRGEVEPQHF. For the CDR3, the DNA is TGTGCCAGCAGTCGGGACAGGGGCGAGGTCGAGCCCCAGCATTTT.

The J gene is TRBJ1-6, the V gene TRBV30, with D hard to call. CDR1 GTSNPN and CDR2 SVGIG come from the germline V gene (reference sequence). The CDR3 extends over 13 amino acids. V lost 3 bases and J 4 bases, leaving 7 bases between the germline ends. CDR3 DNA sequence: TGTGCCTGGAGGTCCCTGTATAATTCACCCCTCCACTTT. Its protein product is CAWRSLYNSPLHF.

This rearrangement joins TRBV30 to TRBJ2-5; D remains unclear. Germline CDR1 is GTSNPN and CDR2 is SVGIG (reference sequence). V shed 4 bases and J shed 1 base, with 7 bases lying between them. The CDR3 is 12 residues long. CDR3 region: CAWTPGQETQYF. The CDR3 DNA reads TGTGCCTGGACTCCGGGCCAAGAGACCCAGTACTTC.

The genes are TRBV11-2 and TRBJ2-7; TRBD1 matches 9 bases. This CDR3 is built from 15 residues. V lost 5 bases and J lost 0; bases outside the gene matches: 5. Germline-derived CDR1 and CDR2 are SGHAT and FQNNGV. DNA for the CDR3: TGTGCCAGCAGCCCCCGGGACAGGGCCTCCTACGAGCAGTACTTC. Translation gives CASSPRDRASYEQYF. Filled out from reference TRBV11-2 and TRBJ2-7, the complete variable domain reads EAGVAQSPRYKIIEKRQSVAFWCNPISGHATLYWYQQILGQGPKLLIQFQNNGVVDDSQLPKDRFSAERLKGVDSTLKIQPAKLEDSAVYLCASSPRDRASYEQYFGPGTRLTVT.

Written as DNA, the CDR3 is TGTGCCTCCGGCCGGCTAGCGGGACGCGAGCAGTACTTC. Amino acids: CASGRLAGREQYF. The J gene is TRBJ2-7, the V gene TRBV30; 9 bases fit TRBD2. The V gene end was trimmed by 7 bases and the J gene end by 6 bases; junction bases not matched to a gene: 10. The CDR3 covers 13 residues. The V gene's germline CDR1 is GTSNPN and CDR2 SVGIG (reference sequence).

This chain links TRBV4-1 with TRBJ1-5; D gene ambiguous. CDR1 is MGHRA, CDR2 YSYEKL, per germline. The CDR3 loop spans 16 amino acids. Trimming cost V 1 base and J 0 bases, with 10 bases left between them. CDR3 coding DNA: TGCGCCAGCAGCCAAGGGGTCCGGGGTAGCAATCAGCCCCAGCATTTT. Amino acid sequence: CASSQGVRGSNQPQHF.

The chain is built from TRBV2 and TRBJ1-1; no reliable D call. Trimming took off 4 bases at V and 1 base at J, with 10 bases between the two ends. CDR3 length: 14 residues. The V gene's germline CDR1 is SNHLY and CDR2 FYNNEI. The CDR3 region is CASSVSEENTEAFF. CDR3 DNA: TGTGCCAGCAGTGTCAGTGAAGAGAACACTGAAGCTTTCTTT.

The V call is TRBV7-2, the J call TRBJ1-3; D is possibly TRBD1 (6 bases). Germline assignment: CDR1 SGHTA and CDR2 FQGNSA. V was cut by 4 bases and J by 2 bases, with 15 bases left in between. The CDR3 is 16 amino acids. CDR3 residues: CASSSPWGRPGNTIYF. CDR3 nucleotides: TGTGCCAGCAGCTCCCCTTGGGGGCGTCCTGGAAACACCATATATTTT.

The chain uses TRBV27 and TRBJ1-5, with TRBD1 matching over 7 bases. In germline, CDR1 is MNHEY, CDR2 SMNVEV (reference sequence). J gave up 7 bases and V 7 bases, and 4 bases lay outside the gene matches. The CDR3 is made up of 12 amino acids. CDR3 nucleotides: TGTGCCAGCAAGACAGGGAGGCAGCCCCAGCATTTT. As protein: CASKTGRQPQHF.

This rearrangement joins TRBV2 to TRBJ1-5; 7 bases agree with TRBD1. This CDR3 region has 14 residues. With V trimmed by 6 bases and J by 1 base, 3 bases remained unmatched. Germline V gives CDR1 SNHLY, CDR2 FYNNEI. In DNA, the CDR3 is TGTGCCAGCAGGAACAGGGGCAGCAATCAGCCCCAGCATTTT. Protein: CASRNRGSNQPQHF.